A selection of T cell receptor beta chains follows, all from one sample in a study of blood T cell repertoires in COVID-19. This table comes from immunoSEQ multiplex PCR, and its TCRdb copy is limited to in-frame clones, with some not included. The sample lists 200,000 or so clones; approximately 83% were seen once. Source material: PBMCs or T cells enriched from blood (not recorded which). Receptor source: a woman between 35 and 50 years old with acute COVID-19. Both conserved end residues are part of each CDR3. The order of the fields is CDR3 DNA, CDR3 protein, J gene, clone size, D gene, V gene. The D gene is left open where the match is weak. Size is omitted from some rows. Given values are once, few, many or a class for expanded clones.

cdr3_nt: TGTGCCAGCAGCTTAGGCAGGGCTGGAAACACCATATATTTT
cdr3_aa: CASSLGRAGNTIYF
j_call: TRBJ1-3
clone_size: -
d_call: -
v_call: TRBV5-5

cdr3_nt: TGTGCCAGCTCACCGGACTTGTCTGAGCAGTTCTTC
cdr3_aa: CASSPDLSEQFF
j_call: TRBJ2-1
clone_size: -
d_call: -
v_call: TRBV18

cdr3_nt: TGTGCCAGCAGCGTAGGAATAGCCACAGATACGCAGTATTTT
cdr3_aa: CASSVGIATDTQYF
j_call: TRBJ2-3
clone_size: -
d_call: -
v_call: TRBV9

cdr3_nt: TGTGCCATCCTGGGCGCTTCCTACAATGAGCAGTTCTTC
cdr3_aa: CAILGASYNEQFF
j_call: TRBJ2-1
clone_size: -
d_call: -
v_call: TRBV12-3/TRBV12-4

cdr3_nt: TGTGCCAGCAGCATCGGACTAGAGGGACGTTGGCTCTCCTACAATGAGCAGTTCTTC
cdr3_aa: CASSIGLEGRWLSYNEQFF
j_call: TRBJ2-1
clone_size: -
d_call: TRBD2
v_call: TRBV7-9

cdr3_nt: TGTGCCAGCAGCGACCCGGGTGGGGGCTCTAATGAAAAACTGTTTTTT
cdr3_aa: CASSDPGGGSNEKLFF
j_call: TRBJ1-4
clone_size: -
d_call: -
v_call: TRBV28

cdr3_nt: TGTGCCAGCTCACCGCGCACGGTAACCAACGTCGGGGAAAAACTGTTTTTT
cdr3_aa: CASSPRTVTNVGEKLFF
j_call: TRBJ1-4
clone_size: -
d_call: -
v_call: TRBV18

cdr3_nt: TGCGCCAGCAGCCGAGGGTTGGGAGGGGCCAACGTCCTGACTTTC
cdr3_aa: CASSRGLGGANVLTF
j_call: TRBJ2-6
clone_size: -
d_call: -
v_call: TRBV4-1

cdr3_nt: TGTGCCAGCAGTACCAGGACAGGGGTAAATCAGCCCCAGCATTTT
cdr3_aa: CASSTRTGVNQPQHF
j_call: TRBJ1-5
clone_size: -
d_call: TRBD1
v_call: TRBV6-2/TRBV6-3

cdr3_nt: TGTGCCAGCAGCTTAGGGGCCAGGGTGAACACTGAAGCTTTCTTT
cdr3_aa: CASSLGARVNTEAFF
j_call: TRBJ1-1
clone_size: -
d_call: -
v_call: TRBV11-2

cdr3_nt: TGTGCCATCAGTGCTTCTAGCGGGAGGGCCGGCGAGCAGTACTTC
cdr3_aa: CAISASSGRAGEQYF
j_call: TRBJ2-7
clone_size: -
d_call: TRBD2
v_call: TRBV10-3

cdr3_nt: TGTGCCAGCAATCTAGCGGGGACCTACGAGCAGTACTTC
cdr3_aa: CASNLAGTYEQYF
j_call: TRBJ2-7
clone_size: -
d_call: TRBD2
v_call: TRBV2

cdr3_nt: TGTGCCAGCAGTTTAACGACAGGGAATCGGTACTATGGCTACACCTTC
cdr3_aa: CASSLTTGNRYYGYTF
j_call: TRBJ1-2
clone_size: -
d_call: TRBD1
v_call: TRBV28

cdr3_nt: TGTGCCAGCAGTTTAGCGGGGGATTATGGCTACACCTTC
cdr3_aa: CASSLAGDYGYTF
j_call: TRBJ1-2
clone_size: -
d_call: -
v_call: TRBV28

cdr3_nt: TGTGCCACCAGCAAAATAAGGACAGGGGGCTTCTCCTACGAGCAGTACTTC
cdr3_aa: CATSKIRTGGFSYEQYF
j_call: TRBJ2-7
clone_size: -
d_call: TRBD1
v_call: TRBV15

cdr3_nt: TGTGTCAGAAGCTTAGGGCTAACGGGAAATGAAAAACTGTTTTTT
cdr3_aa: CVRSLGLTGNEKLFF
j_call: TRBJ1-4
clone_size: once
d_call: -
v_call: TRBV7-5

cdr3_nt: TGTGCCAGCAGTGAGATAACCGGGTCCGGGGCCAACGTCCTGACTTTC
cdr3_aa: CASSEITGSGANVLTF
j_call: TRBJ2-6
clone_size: -
d_call: -
v_call: TRBV25-1

cdr3_nt: TGTGCCAGCAGCCGCGGGGCAGTTAGTTCCTACGAGCAGTACTTC
cdr3_aa: CASSRGAVSSYEQYF
j_call: TRBJ2-7
clone_size: few
d_call: -
v_call: TRBV3-1/TRBV3-2

cdr3_nt: TGTGCCAGCAGCTTAGAACGAGCGGGAGTAAAGACCCAGTACTTC
cdr3_aa: CASSLERAGVKTQYF
j_call: TRBJ2-5
clone_size: -
d_call: TRBD2
v_call: TRBV11-1

cdr3_nt: TGTGCCAGTAAGGGACGGGGCGGGACAGGATACTACGAGCAGTACTTC
cdr3_aa: CASKGRGGTGYYEQYF
j_call: TRBJ2-7
clone_size: few
d_call: TRBD1
v_call: TRBV2

cdr3_nt: TGTGCCAGCAGTCAAAGCTCGGGTACGCAGTATTTT
cdr3_aa: CASSQSSGTQYF
j_call: TRBJ2-3
clone_size: -
d_call: -
v_call: TRBV14

cdr3_nt: TGTGCCAGCAGCTCTGGACAGTTGGGGAGCAATCAGCCCCAGCATTTT
cdr3_aa: CASSSGQLGSNQPQHF
j_call: TRBJ1-5
clone_size: -
d_call: -
v_call: TRBV28

cdr3_nt: TGTGCCAGCAGTCGGGGTTTCATTTTCTCAGCGAACACTGAAGCTTTCTTT
cdr3_aa: CASSRGFIFSANTEAFF
j_call: TRBJ1-1
clone_size: few
d_call: -
v_call: TRBV27

cdr3_nt: TGTGCCAGCAGCTCTAGCGGGAGGGCCCTCAATGAGCAGTTCTTC
cdr3_aa: CASSSSGRALNEQFF
j_call: TRBJ2-1
clone_size: -
d_call: TRBD2
v_call: TRBV7-9

cdr3_nt: TGTGCCAGCAGCTTAGACCCGGGACTAGCGGGCTCGCTCCGGGATACGCAGTATTTT
cdr3_aa: CASSLDPGLAGSLRDTQYF
j_call: TRBJ2-3
clone_size: -
d_call: TRBD2
v_call: TRBV11-2

cdr3_nt: TGCAGCGTCCGATCGGGACAGAGCTCCTACGAGCAGTACTTC
cdr3_aa: CSVRSGQSSYEQYF
j_call: TRBJ2-7
clone_size: -
d_call: TRBD1
v_call: TRBV29-1

cdr3_nt: TGTGCCAGCAGCTTAGGGACAGGGCAAGAGACCCAGTACTTC
cdr3_aa: CASSLGTGQETQYF
j_call: TRBJ2-5
clone_size: -
d_call: TRBD1
v_call: TRBV7-8